The clone carrying this TCR beta chain was seen a handful of times. Original data processing: Amplification from reference gene primers served as the basis for estimated nucleated cell counts. The assay was immunoSEQ multiplex PCR, and TCRdb's table has in-frame clones only and misses some. V, J and clone size are taken as reported in that table, and D and trimming were inferred from the DNA itself. The sample includes tens of thousands of clones, roughly 84% of them seen just once. The germline CDR1 and CDR2 sequences are LGHDT and YNNKEL (reference sequence). The CDR3 sequence is 14 residues long. V shed 3 bases and J shed 2 bases, with 8 bases lying between them. This specimen comes from a study of blood T cell repertoires in COVID-19. Study background: Italy, Spain and the United States were the sources of the convalescent and acute COVID-19 samples. Sources were T cells, B-cell-depleted T cells, or PBMCs; the material itself was cDNA or gDNA.

The chain couples TRBV3-1 (or the pseudogene TRBV3-2) to TRBJ1-3, with D unresolved. The receptor's source is a human donor in a cohort sampled during active COVID-19. The donor label of this sample is uncertain. Sample: peripheral blood. The CDR3 DNA follows: TGTGCCAGCAGCCAGAGGGAGGCTGGAAACACCATATATTTT. It specifies CASSQREAGNTIYF.